One and the same sample provided the 16 T cell receptor beta chains below, sequenced in a study of T-cell reconstitution after alpha-beta-depleted transplantation in children. Using unique molecular identifiers, the investigators prepared the TCRbeta library. TCRdb itself ran the PCR reads through MiXCR, one entry per CDR3 protein. Of 200,000 to 250,000 distinct CDR3 sequences in the sample, roughly a tenth are singletons; the top ten hold about 6%. The starting material was PBMCs from the stem cell graft donor, obtained from the stem cell graft. The receptors were gathered from a human donor who donated a stem cell graft to a child with acute lymphoblastic leukemia.

This clonotype has ten or more counts. The chain links TRBV29-1 to TRBJ2-7, with unresolved D. The germline V gene has CDR1 SQVTM and CDR2 ANQGSEA. This CDR3 has 13 residues. Trimming took off 0 bases at V and 3 bases at J, with 9 bases between the two ends. CDR3 sequence reads: CSVEDLTSYEQYF. The DNA of the CDR3 is TGCAGCGTTGAAGATCTGACCAGCTACGAGCAGTACTTC.

This clonotype was counted at least ten times. V is TRBV20-1 and J is TRBJ1-3; D not resolved. The CDR3 has 12 residues. In germline, CDR1 is DFQATT, CDR2 SNEGSKA (reference sequence). V was shortened by 3 bases and J by 0 bases, with 3 bases between the two germline ends. In nucleotides, the CDR3 is TGCAGTGCTAGGTACTCTGGAAACACCATATATTTT. Protein sequence: CSARYSGNTIYF.

The table lists this clonotype with many counts. This rearrangement joins TRBV4-3 to TRBJ2-2; D is unresolved. Germline CDR1 and CDR2: LGHNA and YSLEER. Trimming removed 4 bases from V and 0 bases from J, with 9 bases in between. The CDR3 runs 15 residues. CDR3 DNA sequence: TGCGCCAGCAGCCCGAGGACCACGAACACCGGGGAGCTGTTTTTT. Translated, it gives CASSPRTTNTGELFF.

This clonotype was detected ten times or more. The V and J genes are TRBV5-1 and TRBJ2-7; TRBD1 matches at 10 bases. This CDR3 contains 16 residues. From germline, CDR1 is SGHRS and CDR2 YFSETQ. V gave up 4 bases and J gave up 7 bases; unmatched junction bases: 14. CDR3 sequence: CASSPGTGQGPKEQYF. CDR3 in DNA: TGCGCCAGCAGCCCCGGAACGGGACAGGGGCCAAAAGAGCAGTACTTC.

The V and J genes are TRBV5-1 and TRBJ2-1, with D unresolved. Looked up from germline, CDR1 is SGHRS and CDR2 is YFSETQ. The ends were cut back, 3 bases at V and 2 bases at J, with 12 bases in the middle. The CDR3 has 15 residues. The CDR3 coding sequence is TGCGCCAGCAGCTCACCCGAAAGGGCCTACAATGAGCAGTTCTTC. Its protein is CASSSPERAYNEQFF.

This clonotype came up a few times. The gene calls are TRBV7-2 and TRBJ2-7; tentatively, D is TRBD1 (6 bases). The length of the CDR3 is 12 residues. Trimming pared 0 bases from V and 9 bases from J, leaving 9 bases between. Germline V gene sequence: CDR1 SGHTA, CDR2 FQGNSA. CDR3 protein: CASSLARGWQYF. The CDR3 nucleotides read TGTGCCAGCAGCTTAGCGAGGGGGTGGCAGTACTTC.

The V call is TRBV6-5, the J call TRBJ1-1; D gene unclear. CDR3 length: 13 residues. Germline V lookup: CDR1 MNHEY, CDR2 SVGAGI. The V end lost 0 bases, the J end lost 5 bases, and 7 bases lay between the germline ends. The CDR3 loop is CASSYSRGTEAFF. Here the CDR3 DNA reads TGTGCCAGCAGTTACTCGCGGGGAACTGAAGCTTTCTTT.

This clonotype was seen more than once but under ten times. The chain joins TRBV27 to TRBJ1-3, with D possibly matching TRBD1 (5 bases). The CDR3 runs 15 residues. Trimming pared 3 bases from V and 0 bases from J, leaving 9 bases between. Germline assignment: CDR1 MNHEY and CDR2 SMNVEV (reference sequence). The CDR3 loop reads CASSLGPSSGNTIYF. The CDR3 nucleotides are TGTGCCAGCAGTTTGGGACCCAGCTCTGGAAACACCATATATTTT.

In its sample, this clonotype was seen many times. The chain carries TRBV30 and TRBJ2-6; either TRBD1 or TRBD2 may supply D (5 bases each). The CDR3 runs 15 residues. Germline V gives CDR1 GTSNPN, CDR2 SVGIG (reference sequence). V lost 2 bases and J lost 0, with 8 bases in between. In nucleotides, the CDR3 is TGTGCCTGGAGTCCTGGGGGCTCTGGGGCCAACGTCCTGACTTTC. This gives the protein CAWSPGGSGANVLTF.

The rearrangement joins TRBV29-1 to TRBJ2-4; D unresolved. Germline V lookup: CDR1 SQVTM, CDR2 ANQGSEA. The germline V and J ends were trimmed by 5 bases and 6 bases, with 8 bases remaining between them. This CDR3 region has 11 residues. CDR3 region: CSVSTRNIQYF. CDR3 bases: TGCAGCGTTTCCACTCGAAACATTCAGTACTTC.

This clonotype was found a few times. The CDR3 loop reads CASSLDSLEAFF. The CDR3 DNA reads as TGCGCCAGCAGCTTGGACAGCCTTGAAGCTTTCTTT. The V call is TRBV5-1, the J call TRBJ1-1; D gene unclear. The V gene lost 0 bases and the J gene lost 7 bases, with 7 bases spanning the gap. Germline CDR1 reads SGHRS; CDR2 reads YFSETQ. CDR3 length: 12 residues. Complete variable domain (other parts from reference TRBV5-1 and TRBJ1-1): KAGVTQTPRYLIKTRGQQVTLSCSPISGHRSVSWYQQTPGQGLQFLFEYFSETQRNKGNFPGRFSGRQFSNSRSEMNVSTLELGDSALYLCASSLDSLEAFFGQGTRLTVV.

This clonotype showed up many times. J is TRBJ2-3 and V is TRBV7-6, with D possibly matching TRBD1 (6 bases). Trimming stripped 1 base from V and 0 bases from J, with 8 bases between. This CDR3 comprises 15 residues. The germline gives CDR1 SGHVS, CDR2 FNYEAQ. This chain's CDR3 is CASSLGTASTDTQYF. The CDR3 DNA follows: TGTGCCAGCAGCTTAGGGACAGCTAGCACAGATACGCAGTATTTT.

This chain uses TRBV20-1 with TRBJ2-1; 8 bases are a match to TRBD2. CDR3 length: 17 amino acids. V shed 1 base and J 4 bases; nucleotides not matched to a gene: 12. Germline CDR1 is DFQATT and CDR2 is SNEGSKA (reference sequence). CDR3 nucleotides: TGCAGTGCTAGAGGGGATGGGGCGGGGGGTCCATACAATGAGCAGTTCTTC. Its translation is CSARGDGAGGPYNEQFF.

This clonotype came up a few times. The chain links TRBV5-4 to TRBJ1-1; maybe TRBD1 (5 bases). This CDR3 contains 15 residues. V lost 0 bases and J lost 10, with 19 bases in between. Germline V gene sequence: CDR1 SGHNT, CDR2 YYREEE (reference sequence). The CDR3 loop reads CASSLAGAPNRVAFF. Written as DNA, the CDR3 is TGTGCCAGCAGCTTGGCCGGGGCACCGAATCGGGTAGCTTTCTTT.

About this clonotype: The junction does not match germline at one end; this may be a read error. The chain recombines TRBV20-1 with TRBJ1-4, with D possibly matching TRBD1 (5 bases). The germline gives CDR1 DFQATT, CDR2 SNEGSKA (reference sequence). This CDR3 is built from 13 residues. The CDR3 nucleotides read TGCAGTGGTAGAGCCGGGGACGCGGAAAAACTGTTTTTT. This encodes CSGRAGDAEKLFF.

This clonotype was recorded a few times. The rearrangement joins TRBV7-9 to TRBJ2-7; D remains ambiguous. The length of the CDR3 is 13 residues. Trimming removed 6 bases at V and 0 bases at J, with 9 bases between. Germline loops: CDR1 SEHNR, CDR2 FQNEAQ (reference sequence). This chain's CDR3 is CASSQSYSYEQYF. The CDR3 DNA sequence: TGTGCCAGCAGTCAGTCGTACTCCTACGAGCAGTACTTC.